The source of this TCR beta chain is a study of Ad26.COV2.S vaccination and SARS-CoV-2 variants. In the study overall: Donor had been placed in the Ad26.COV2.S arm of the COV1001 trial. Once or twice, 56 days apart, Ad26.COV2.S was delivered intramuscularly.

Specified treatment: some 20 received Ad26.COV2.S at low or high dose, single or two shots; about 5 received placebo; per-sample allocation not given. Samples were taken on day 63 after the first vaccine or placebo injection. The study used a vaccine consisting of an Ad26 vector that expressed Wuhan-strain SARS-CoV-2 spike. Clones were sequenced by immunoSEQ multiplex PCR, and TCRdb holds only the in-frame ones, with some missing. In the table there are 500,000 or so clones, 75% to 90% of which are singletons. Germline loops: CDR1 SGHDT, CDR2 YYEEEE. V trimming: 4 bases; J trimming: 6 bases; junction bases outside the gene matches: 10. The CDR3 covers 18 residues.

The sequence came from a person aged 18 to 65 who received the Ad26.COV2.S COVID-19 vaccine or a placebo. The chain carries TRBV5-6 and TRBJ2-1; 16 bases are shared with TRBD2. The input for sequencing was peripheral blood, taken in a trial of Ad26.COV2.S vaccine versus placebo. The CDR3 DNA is TGTGCCAGCAGCCCGGTGGGACTAGCGGGGGGGCTGGCCAATGAGCAGTTCTTC. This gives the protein CASSPVGLAGGLANEQFF.